The rows below give T cell receptor beta chains drawn from one sample of a study of molecular identifiers for immune sequencing clone quantification. TCRdb redid the calling of the PCR reads with MiXCR, one entry per CDR3 protein. The data show about 97,000 distinct CDR3 sequences, 20% to 25% seen once. Sequenced: naive CD8+ T cells from blood, with Jurkat cell RNA spiked in. The origin of the receptors is a human donor in good health. Some libraries in this study had Jurkat cell RNA spiked in. CDR3s include the opening cysteine and the closing phenylalanine or tryptophan. The order of the fields is J gene, clone size, D gene, V gene, CDR3 DNA, CDR3 protein. A D gene is named only where the DNA matches it firmly. Clone sizes are given selectively: once, few, many, or a class where the clone is expanded.

J: TRBJ2-7
size: few
D: TRBD2
V: TRBV27
DNA: TGTGCCAGCAGTTCCGGGACTAGCTACGAGCAGTACTTC
CDR3: CASSSGTSYEQYF

J: TRBJ2-7
size: .
D: TRBD1
V: TRBV7-9
DNA: TGTGCCAGCAGCTCCCCAGGACAGGGGTCCTACGAGCAGTACTTC
CDR3: CASSSPGQGSYEQYF

J: TRBJ2-7
size: few
D: TRBD1
V: TRBV27
DNA: TGTGCCAGCAGTCTGGGACAGGGGCTGAGCGAGCAGTACTTC
CDR3: CASSLGQGLSEQYF

J: TRBJ2-3
size: few
D: .
V: TRBV28
DNA: TGTGCCAGCAGTTTACCTTCGACCTCAGATACGCAGTATTTT
CDR3: CASSLPSTSDTQYF

J: TRBJ1-1
size: once
D: TRBD1
V: TRBV5-6
DNA: TGTGCCAGCAACCGAGACAGGGTGAACACTGAAGCTTTCTTT
CDR3: CASNRDRVNTEAFF

J: TRBJ2-3
size: many
D: .
V: TRBV12-3/TRBV12-4
DNA: TGTGCCAGCAGCCCCCCTGGACAGAGCACAGATACGCAGTATTTT
CDR3: CASSPPGQSTDTQYF

J: TRBJ1-2
size: many
D: .
V: TRBV10-2
DNA: TGCGCCAGCAGTACGACAGCGACTAACTATGGCTACACCTTC
CDR3: CASSTTATNYGYTF

J: TRBJ2-1
size: .
D: .
V: TRBV21-1
DNA: TGTGCCAGCAGCAAACCCCTCCGGAGCTCCTACAATGAGCAGTTCTTC
CDR3: CASSKPLRSSYNEQFF

J: TRBJ1-1
size: many
D: .
V: TRBV9
DNA: TGTGCCAGCAGCCCCTGGGGGCAGGGTTTGAACACTGAAGCTTTCTTT
CDR3: CASSPWGQGLNTEAFF

J: TRBJ1-2
size: .
D: .
V: TRBV7-9
DNA: TGTGCCAGCAGCTTAGGAGAGACGGGACGCGGACATGGCTACACCTTC
CDR3: CASSLGETGRGHGYTF

J: TRBJ2-5
size: many
D: .
V: TRBV4-3
DNA: TGCGCCAGCAGCCAAGATTCCAGAATGCAAGAGACCCAGTACTTC
CDR3: CASSQDSRMQETQYF

J: TRBJ2-7
size: .
D: .
V: TRBV7-9
DNA: TGTGCCAGCAGTCCAACAGGGGAGGGCGAGCAGTACTTC
CDR3: CASSPTGEGEQYF

J: TRBJ1-5
size: many
D: .
V: TRBV9
DNA: TGTGCCAGCAGCGTGGGGAATCAGCCCCAGCATTTT
CDR3: CASSVGNQPQHF

J: TRBJ2-7
size: few
D: .
V: TRBV15
DNA: TGTGCCACCAGCAGAGATGCATTGGGCCACTACGAGCAGTACTTC
CDR3: CATSRDALGHYEQYF

J: TRBJ2-1
size: many
D: .
V: TRBV7-3
DNA: TGTGCCAGCAGCGCCGTCTTAAGCTCCTACAATGAGCAGTTCTTC
CDR3: CASSAVLSSYNEQFF

J: TRBJ1-5
size: .
D: .
V: TRBV6-6
DNA: TGTGCCAGCAGTTACCTACAGGGAAGCGAGCAGCCCCAGCATTTT
CDR3: CASSYLQGSEQPQHF

J: TRBJ1-2
size: many
D: .
V: TRBV24-1
DNA: TGTGCCACCAGTGAGGACGGAGATGGCTACACCTTC
CDR3: CATSEDGDGYTF

J: TRBJ2-7
size: many
D: .
V: TRBV5-6
DNA: TGTGCCAGCAGCTTCCAGGGACTTTCCTACGAGCAGTACTTC
CDR3: CASSFQGLSYEQYF

J: TRBJ1-1
size: many
D: .
V: TRBV7-9
DNA: TGTGCCAGCAGCTTAGGTACACTGGGGAACACTGAAGCTTTCTTT
CDR3: CASSLGTLGNTEAFF

J: TRBJ2-7
size: .
D: .
V: TRBV6-1
DNA: TGTGCCAGCAGTGAAGCAGGGCGCTACGAGCAGTACTTC
CDR3: CASSEAGRYEQYF

J: TRBJ1-2
size: many
D: .
V: TRBV4-1
DNA: TGCGCCAGCAGCCAAGATCGACAGTTCTATGGCTACACCTTC
CDR3: CASSQDRQFYGYTF

J: TRBJ2-3
size: .
D: TRBD2
V: TRBV12-3/TRBV12-4
DNA: TGTGCCAGCAGAAATAGCGGGGCTGGGAGCACAGATACGCAGTATTTT
CDR3: CASRNSGAGSTDTQYF

J: TRBJ1-1
size: many
D: TRBD1
V: TRBV7-9
DNA: TGTGCCAGCAGTCCCGGGACAGGGTACACTGAAGCTTTCTTT
CDR3: CASSPGTGYTEAFF

J: TRBJ2-7
size: .
D: .
V: TRBV6-5
DNA: TGTGCCAGCAGTGCCTCCCAGGTCCACGAGCAGTACTTC
CDR3: CASSASQVHEQYF

J: TRBJ2-7
size: many
D: TRBD1
V: TRBV7-2
DNA: TGTGCCAGCATCCCGAGGGACAGGGAAGACTTC
CDR3: CASIPRDREDF

J: TRBJ2-5
size: few
D: .
V: TRBV2
DNA: TGTGCCAGCAGTGAGTCTTACAGGCTATTAGAAGAGACCCAGTACTTC
CDR3: CASSESYRLLEETQYF

J: TRBJ1-2
size: few
D: .
V: TRBV29-1
DNA: TGCAGCGTTGAGGGACTGCAGGGTACCTATGGCTACACCTTC
CDR3: CSVEGLQGTYGYTF

J: TRBJ2-1
size: few
D: TRBD1
V: TRBV27
DNA: TGTGCCAGCACTTCGAGGACAGGCCTCTACAATGAGCAGTTCTTC
CDR3: CASTSRTGLYNEQFF

J: TRBJ1-1
size: .
D: TRBD1
V: TRBV6-2/TRBV6-3
DNA: TGTGCCAGCAGTCTACCTTTGACAGGGGCTACTGACACTGAAGCTTTCTTT
CDR3: CASSLPLTGATDTEAFF

J: TRBJ2-1
size: .
D: TRBD2
V: TRBV6-2/TRBV6-3
DNA: TGTGCCAGCAGTTACTCGATATATGGACTAGAGTTCTTC
CDR3: CASSYSIYGLEFF

J: TRBJ1-1
size: few
D: TRBD1
V: TRBV6-2/TRBV6-3
DNA: TGTGTCAGCAGTAATTGGGACAGGGAGGACACTGAAGCTTTCTTT
CDR3: CVSSNWDREDTEAFF

J: TRBJ2-3
size: many
D: .
V: TRBV12-3/TRBV12-4
DNA: TGTGCCAGCAGTTTAGCCCTAGGAATCACAGATACGCAGTATTTT
CDR3: CASSLALGITDTQYF

J: TRBJ2-7
size: few
D: TRBD2
V: TRBV7-2
DNA: TGTGCCAGCAGCGTAGCGGGAGGCGAGCAGTACTTC
CDR3: CASSVAGGEQYF

J: TRBJ1-6
size: few
D: .
V: TRBV27
DNA: TGTGCCAGCAGTCCCGGGATTTCACCCCTCCACTTT
CDR3: CASSPGISPLHF

J: TRBJ2-1
size: many
D: TRBD1
V: TRBV6-1
DNA: TGTGCCAGCAGTGATGGAATCGGACAGGAAAGATACAATGAGCAGTTCTTC
CDR3: CASSDGIGQERYNEQFF

J: TRBJ2-3
size: many
D: TRBD2
V: TRBV6-1
DNA: TGTGCCAGCAGGTTGACTAGCGGATTTGTGGGAGATACGCAGTATTTT
CDR3: CASRLTSGFVGDTQYF

J: TRBJ2-7
size: many
D: .
V: TRBV4-3
DNA: TGCGCCAGCAGCCAAACAGGGTCTCCGGTTGGGCAGTACTTC
CDR3: CASSQTGSPVGQYF

J: TRBJ2-3
size: many
D: .
V: TRBV13
DNA: TGTGCCAGCAGCCGTATCACAGATACGCAGTATTTT
CDR3: CASSRITDTQYF

J: TRBJ2-2
size: many
D: TRBD2
V: TRBV20-1
DNA: TGCAGTGCTAAGATTAAGCGGGAGAGGTACACCGGGGAGCTGTTTTTT
CDR3: CSAKIKRERYTGELFF

J: TRBJ2-4
size: .
D: .
V: TRBV28
DNA: TGTGCCAGCAGTTTTCGGGGACTTGTCAAAAACATTCGGTACTTC
CDR3: CASSFRGLVKNIRYF

J: TRBJ2-1
size: .
D: TRBD2
V: TRBV29-1
DNA: TGCAGCGTTGGGAGCGGGAGGTTCGACAATGAGCAGTTCTTC
CDR3: CSVGSGRFDNEQFF

J: TRBJ1-4
size: many
D: TRBD1
V: TRBV5-6
DNA: TGTGCCAGCAGCAACAGGGGGCGAGACGCTGGTTACGAAAAACTGTTTTTT
CDR3: CASSNRGRDAGYEKLFF

J: TRBJ2-1
size: many
D: .
V: TRBV19
DNA: TGTGCCAGTAGTATAGGACAGGGACTCGGCAGTGAGCAGTTCTTC
CDR3: CASSIGQGLGSEQFF

J: TRBJ2-1
size: few
D: TRBD2
V: TRBV20-1
DNA: TGCAGTGCCCATATCACTAGCGGGTTTGCCACCTCCTACAATGAGCAGTTCTTC
CDR3: CSAHITSGFATSYNEQFF

J: TRBJ2-1
size: few
D: TRBD2
V: TRBV9
DNA: TGTGCCAGCAGCACGAGCGGGAGGGCCAGTGAGCAGTTCTTC
CDR3: CASSTSGRASEQFF

J: TRBJ2-1
size: many
D: .
V: TRBV7-2
DNA: TGTGCCAGCAGCTTAGAGTTTTACTACAATGAGCAGTTCTTC
CDR3: CASSLEFYYNEQFF

J: TRBJ2-1
size: .
D: .
V: TRBV7-6
DNA: TGTGCCAGCAGCTTACAGGTTTCTACCTACAATGAGCAGTTCTTC
CDR3: CASSLQVSTYNEQFF

J: TRBJ2-1
size: few
D: .
V: TRBV7-9
DNA: TGTGCCAGCAGCTTCGACAATGAGCAGTTCTTC
CDR3: CASSFDNEQFF

J: TRBJ2-3
size: many
D: .
V: TRBV12-3/TRBV12-4
DNA: TGTGCCAGCAGTCCCACAGGGTCCGCAGATACGCAGTATTTT
CDR3: CASSPTGSADTQYF

J: TRBJ2-2
size: .
D: .
V: TRBV4-1
DNA: TGCGCCAGCAGCCAAGATTGGGAGTACACCGGGGAGCTGTTTTTT
CDR3: CASSQDWEYTGELFF